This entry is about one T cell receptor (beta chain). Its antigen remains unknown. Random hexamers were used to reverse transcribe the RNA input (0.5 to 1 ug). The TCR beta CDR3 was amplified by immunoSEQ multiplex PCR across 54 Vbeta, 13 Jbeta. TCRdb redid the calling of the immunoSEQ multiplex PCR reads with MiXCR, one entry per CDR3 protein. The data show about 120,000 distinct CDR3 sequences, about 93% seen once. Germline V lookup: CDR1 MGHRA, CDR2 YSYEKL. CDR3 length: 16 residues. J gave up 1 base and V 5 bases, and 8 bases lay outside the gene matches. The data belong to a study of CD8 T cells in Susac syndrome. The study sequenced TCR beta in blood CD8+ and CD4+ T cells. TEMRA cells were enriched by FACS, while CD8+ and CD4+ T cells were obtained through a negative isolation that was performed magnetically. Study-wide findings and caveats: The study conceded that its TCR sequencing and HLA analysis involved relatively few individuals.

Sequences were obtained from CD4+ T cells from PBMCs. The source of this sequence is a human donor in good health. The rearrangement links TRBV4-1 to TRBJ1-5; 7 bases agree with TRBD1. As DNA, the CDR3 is TGCGCCAGCAGCAACCCGGAGGGACAGAGCAATCAGCCCCAGCATTTT. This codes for CASSNPEGQSNQPQHF.